This T cell receptor beta chain was obtained from a study of blood T cells in healthy people across ages. Overall study results and limits: Long-lived and aged donors differed, with more naive CD4+ cells and higher diversity in the long-lived. With naive T cell percentage, TCR beta diversity showed a strong correlation.

Sample-barcoded 5' priming and a J-beta primer mix drove a second PCR of 7 to 11 cycles. TCRdb reanalysed the 5' RACE reads using MiXCR and keeps one entry per CDR3 protein. The sample holds about 620,000 distinct CDR3 sequences; under 25% are singletons and the top ten take 3.5% to 4%. As for this clonotype: As yet, its antigen is unknown.

The receptor comes from a man aged 70-80 years in good health. Sequenced: blood.

CDR3 sequence: CASSLNGGEYGYTF. CDR3 in DNA: TGTGCCAGCAGTTTAAACGGTGGGGAATATGGCTACACCTTC. The rearrangement joins TRBV6-5 to TRBJ1-2; D is unresolved. The CDR3 is made up of 14 amino acids. V lost 4 bases to trimming and J lost 5 bases, with 14 bases between them. Germline V CDR1 and CDR2: MNHEY, SVGAGI.